These 19 T cell receptor beta chains share one sample of origin, sequenced in a study of T cells after yellow fever vaccination. Each CDR3 protein is one row after TCRdb ran MiXCR on the 5' RACE reads. The table has approximately 9,300 distinct CDR3 sequences, around 5.2% seen once. The sample here was PBMCs, either bulk or a sorted T-cell subset (CD4+, CD8+, memory, or dextramer-sorted; not recorded which), taken more than 14 days after the first yellow fever vaccination. These receptors all stem from a young man who received the YFV17D yellow fever vaccine.

By share, this clonotype ranks as medium-sized. The rearrangement uses TRBV7-8 and TRBJ1-4; 10 nucleotides agree with TRBD1. The CDR3 length is 15 residues. CDR1 is SGHVS and CDR2 is FQNEAQ in the germline V gene. Trimming at V came to 5 bases and at J to 3 bases, leaving 3 bases not matched to a gene. For the CDR3, the DNA is TGTGCCAGCAGCCGACAGGGGGCGGCTAATGAAAAACTGTTTTTT. Its translation is CASSRQGAANEKLFF. Looking up the rest from reference TRBV7-8 and TRBJ1-4 gives the full variable domain: GAGVSQSPRYKVAKRGQDVALRCDPISGHVSLFWYQQALGQGPEFLTYFQNEAQLDKSGLPSDRFFAERPEGSVSTLKIQRTQQEDSAVYLCASSRQGAANEKLFFGSGTQLSVL.

This clonotype showed up many times. The V call is TRBV5-1, the J call TRBJ1-5, with D uncertain. Trimming stripped 0 bases from V and 7 bases from J, with 11 bases between. This CDR3 is built from 14 residues. Looked up from germline, CDR1 is SGHRS and CDR2 is YFSETQ. CDR3 loop: CASSLAGGGQPQHF. DNA of the CDR3: TGCGCCAGCAGCTTGGCCGGTGGAGGGCAGCCCCAGCATTTT.

This clonotype has at least ten counts. The chain joins TRBV5-1 to TRBJ2-3; D is unclear. The CDR3 covers 15 residues. V was pared by 4 bases and J by 2 bases, with 14 bases between. In germline, CDR1 is SGHRS, CDR2 YFSETQ. Here the CDR3 DNA reads TGCGCCAGCAGCCGTCAAGGGCCCTACACAGATACGCAGTATTTT. It codes for CASSRQGPYTDTQYF.

This clonotype has only a few counts. The gene calls are TRBV5-4 and TRBJ2-5; TRBD2 matches 7 bases. This CDR3 is 15 amino acids long. The junction had 7 bases not matched to a gene; V was cut back by 3 bases and J by 2 bases. Germline V gene data show CDR1 as SGHNT and CDR2 as YYREEE (reference sequence). CDR3 sequence (DNA): TGTGCCAGCAGCTGGGGGGGGGGAGGTCAAGAGACCCAGTACTTC. Translating it yields CASSWGGGGQETQYF.

This clonotype has ten or more counts. V is TRBV18 and J is TRBJ1-1; D gene ambiguous. V shed 3 bases and J shed 1 base, with 15 bases lying between them. Germline V gives CDR1 KGHSH, CDR2 LQKENI. This CDR3 spans 16 amino acids. CDR3 nucleotide sequence: TGTGCCAGCTCACCCATAGGGTTTGCAGGGAACACTGAAGCTTTCTTT. This codes for CASSPIGFAGNTEAFF.

This clonotype was recorded many times. The chain has TRBV5-1 and TRBJ1-5; 8 bases match TRBD1. After removal of 4 bases from V and 7 bases from J, the junction contained 4 bases not matched to a gene. The CDR3 is 13 amino acids. Germline CDR1 reads SGHRS; CDR2 reads YFSETQ. The CDR3 DNA follows: TGCGCCAGCAGCCCGACAGGGGAACAGCCCCAGCATTTT. Translating it yields CASSPTGEQPQHF.

At least ten counts were recorded for this clonotype. The chain joins TRBV11-2 to TRBJ1-2; maybe TRBD1 (6 bases). Deletions cut 6 bases from V and 4 bases from J, with 21 bases between. Looked up from germline, CDR1 is SGHAT and CDR2 is FQNNGV. The CDR3 has 16 amino acids. CDR3 in amino acids: CASSLGGAASIYGYTF. The DNA of the CDR3 is TGTGCCAGCAGTCTAGGGGGGGCCGCCTCGATCTATGGCTACACCTTC.

This clonotype is termed medium-sized. This chain joins TRBV12-3 or TRBV12-4 and TRBJ2-7; D not resolved. V lost 3 bases and J lost 3, with 12 bases in between. This CDR3 is 14 amino acids long. In DNA, the CDR3 is TGTGCCAGCAGTTTTGGTTCGTCCCACTACGAGCAGTACTTC. Residues: CASSFGSSHYEQYF.

This clonotype is medium-sized in the sample. The CDR3 nucleotides read TGTGCCAGCAGTCTAACAGGTGGTGGAGGTCGAAATACGCAGTATTTT. It codes for CASSLTGGGGRNTQYF. This chain uses TRBV27 with TRBJ2-3; D assignment may be TRBD1 or TRBD2 (5 bases each). Germline CDR1 MNHEY, CDR2 SMNVEV (reference sequence). The CDR3 totals 16 residues. The V end was cut by 5 bases, the J end by 7 bases, with 22 bases between.

This clonotype is labeled medium-sized. The chain carries TRBV3-1 and TRBJ2-5, with D uncertain. There are 13 residues in the CDR3. V shed 0 bases and J shed 7 bases, with 9 bases lying between them. Germline CDR1 LGHDT, CDR2 YNNKEL (reference sequence). The CDR3 spells CASSQEGFGTQYF. The CDR3 region has the DNA TGTGCCAGCAGCCAAGAGGGGTTTGGGACCCAGTACTTC.

Within the sample, this clonotype is medium-sized. The chain joins TRBV20-1 to TRBJ2-7, with D possibly being TRBD2 (5 bases). Trimming cost V 1 base and J 3 bases, with 10 bases left between them. CDR1 is DFQATT, CDR2 SNEGSKA, per germline (reference sequence). The CDR3 spans 13 residues. The CDR3 DNA sequence: TGCAGTGCTAGAGGAAACGGGGTCTACGAGCAGTACTTC. Translated: CSARGNGVYEQYF.

This clonotype is labeled as medium-sized. The CDR3 DNA reads TGTGCCAGCAGCCGCGGGACAGGGAGGAACATTCAGTACTTC. It specifies CASSRGTGRNIQYF. The rearrangement joins TRBV3-1 to TRBJ2-4; 9 bases align to TRBD1. The V gene end was trimmed by 4 bases and the J gene end by 7 bases; junction bases not matched to a gene: 5. This CDR3 spans 14 amino acids. Germline V gene lookup returns CDR1 LGHDT and CDR2 YNNKEL (reference sequence).

This clonotype was picked up many times. The V call is TRBV18, the J call TRBJ2-3; D is undetermined. CDR3 length equals 15 residues. Trimming removed 3 bases from V and 4 bases from J, with 14 bases in between. Germline V lookup: CDR1 KGHSH, CDR2 LQKENI. The DNA of the CDR3 is TGTGCCAGCTCACCCCCCTCCCGGGTCCCAGATACGCAGTATTTT. Residues: CASSPPSRVPDTQYF.

This clonotype was observed at least ten times. The gene calls are TRBV5-1 and TRBJ2-3; 13 bases align to TRBD2. V shed 4 bases, J shed 3 bases, and the junction held 5 bases outside the gene matches. Germline CDR1 SGHRS, CDR2 YFSETQ. The CDR3 loop spans 16 amino acids. The CDR3 bases are TGCGCCAGCAGCCTCGGACTAGCGGGGGATACAGATACGCAGTATTTT. It specifies CASSLGLAGDTDTQYF.

This clonotype was counted ten times or more. The chain employs TRBV14 and TRBJ1-6; D not certain. The CDR3 totals 15 residues. Trimming left V 0 bases short and J 8 bases short, with 11 bases between. Germline CDR1 and CDR2: SGHDN and FVKESK. The CDR3 spells CASSQDIFSHSPLHF. The CDR3 nucleotides are TGTGCCAGCAGCCAAGACATATTCAGCCATTCACCCCTCCACTTT.

By share, this clonotype counts as medium-sized. The V and J genes are TRBV20-1 and TRBJ1-2; 7 nucleotides agree with TRBD1. The V gene's germline CDR1 is DFQATT and CDR2 SNEGSKA (reference sequence). V dropped 0 bases and J dropped 7; count of bases not matched to a gene: 5. This CDR3 contains 13 residues. The CDR3 nucleotides are TGCAGTGCTAGAGATGAGACAGGGAGTGGCTACACCTTC. This gives the protein CSARDETGSGYTF.

This rearrangement joins TRBV18 to TRBJ2-5, with no clear D. V was shortened by 5 bases and J by 0 bases, with 16 bases between the two germline ends. The germline CDR1 and CDR2 sequences are KGHSH and LQKENI. CDR3 length equals 16 residues. The CDR3 here is CASSIGLQPNQETQYF. The CDR3 DNA reads as TGTGCCAGCTCAATTGGGTTACAGCCCAACCAAGAGACCCAGTACTTC.

This clonotype has at least ten counts. The DNA of the CDR3 is TGTGCCAGCAGCCCGGACTCTGGGGCCAACGTCCTGACTTTC. Its translation: CASSPDSGANVLTF. The rearrangement uses TRBV9 and TRBJ2-6; D is ambiguous. The CDR3 contains 14 residues. Trimming stripped 4 bases from V and 0 bases from J, with 5 bases between. The germline V gene encodes CDR1 SGDLS and CDR2 YYNGEE.

This clonotype was seen at least ten times. V usage is TRBV11-1 and J usage is TRBJ2-1; D unclear. Germline V gene data show CDR1 as SGHAT and CDR2 as FQDESV (reference sequence). V shed 3 bases and J shed 7 bases, with 7 bases lying between them. The length of the CDR3 is 12 residues. The CDR3 nucleotides read TGTGCCAGCAGCTTGCACGGGAATGAGCAGTTCTTC. Its protein product is CASSLHGNEQFF.